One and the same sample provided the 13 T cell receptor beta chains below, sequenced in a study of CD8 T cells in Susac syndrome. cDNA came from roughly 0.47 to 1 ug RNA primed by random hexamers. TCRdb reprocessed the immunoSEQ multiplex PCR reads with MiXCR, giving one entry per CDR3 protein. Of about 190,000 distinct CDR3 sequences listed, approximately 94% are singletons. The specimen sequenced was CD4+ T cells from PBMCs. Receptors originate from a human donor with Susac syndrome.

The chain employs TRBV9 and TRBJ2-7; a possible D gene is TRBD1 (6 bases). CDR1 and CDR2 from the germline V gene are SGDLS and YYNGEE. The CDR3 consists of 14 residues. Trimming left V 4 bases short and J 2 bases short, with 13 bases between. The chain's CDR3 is CASSLSDSPYEQYF. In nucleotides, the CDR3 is TGTGCCAGCAGCCTATCGGACAGCCCCTACGAGCAGTACTTC.

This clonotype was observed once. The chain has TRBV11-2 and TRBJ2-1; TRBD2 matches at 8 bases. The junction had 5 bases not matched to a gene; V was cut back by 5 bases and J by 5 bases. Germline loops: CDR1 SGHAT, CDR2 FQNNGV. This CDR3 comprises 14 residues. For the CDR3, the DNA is TGTGCCAGCAGCCCCCGGGGGGGAGACAATGAGCAGTTCTTC. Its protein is CASSPRGGDNEQFF. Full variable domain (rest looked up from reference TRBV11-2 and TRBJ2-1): EAGVAQSPRYKIIEKRQSVAFWCNPISGHATLYWYQQILGQGPKLLIQFQNNGVVDDSQLPKDRFSAERLKGVDSTLKIQPAKLEDSAVYLCASSPRGGDNEQFFGPGTRLTVL.

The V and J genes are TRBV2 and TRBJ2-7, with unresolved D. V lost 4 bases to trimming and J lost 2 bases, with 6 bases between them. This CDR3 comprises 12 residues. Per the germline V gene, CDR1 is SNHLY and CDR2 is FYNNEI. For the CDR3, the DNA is TGTGCCAGCAGTGGAGTGACCTACGAGCAGTACTTC. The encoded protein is CASSGVTYEQYF.

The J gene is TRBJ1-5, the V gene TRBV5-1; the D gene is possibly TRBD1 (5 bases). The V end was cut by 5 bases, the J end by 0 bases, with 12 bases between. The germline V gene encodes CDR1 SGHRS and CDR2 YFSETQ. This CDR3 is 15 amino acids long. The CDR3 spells CASRRDGDSNQPQHF. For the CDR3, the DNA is TGCGCCAGCAGACGGGACGGCGATAGCAATCAGCCCCAGCATTTT.

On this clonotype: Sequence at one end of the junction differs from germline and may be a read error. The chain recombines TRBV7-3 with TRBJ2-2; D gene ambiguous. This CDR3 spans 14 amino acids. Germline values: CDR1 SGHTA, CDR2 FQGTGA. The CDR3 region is CASSVTRGTGELFF. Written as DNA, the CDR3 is TGTGCCAGCAGCGTAACGCGAGGCACCGGGGAGCTGTTTTTT.

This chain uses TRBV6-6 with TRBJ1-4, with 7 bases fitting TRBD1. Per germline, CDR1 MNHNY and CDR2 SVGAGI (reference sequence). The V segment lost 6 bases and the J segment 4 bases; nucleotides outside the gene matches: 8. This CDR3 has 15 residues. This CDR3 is CASSWAGQDNEKLFF. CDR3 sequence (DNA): TGTGCCAGCAGCTGGGCAGGACAGGATAATGAAAAACTGTTTTTT.

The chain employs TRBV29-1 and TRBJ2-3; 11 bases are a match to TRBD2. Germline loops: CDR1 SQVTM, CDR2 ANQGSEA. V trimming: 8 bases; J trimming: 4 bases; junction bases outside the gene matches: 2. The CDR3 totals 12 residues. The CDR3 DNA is TGCAGCTCACTAGCGGGGGCAGATACGCAGTATTTT. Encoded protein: CSSLAGADTQYF.

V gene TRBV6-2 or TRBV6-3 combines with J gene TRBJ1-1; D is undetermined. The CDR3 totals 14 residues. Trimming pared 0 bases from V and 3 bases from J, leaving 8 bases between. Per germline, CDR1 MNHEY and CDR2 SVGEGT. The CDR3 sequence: CASSYSRIYTEAFF. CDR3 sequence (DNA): TGTGCCAGCAGTTACTCGAGAATTTACACTGAAGCTTTCTTT.

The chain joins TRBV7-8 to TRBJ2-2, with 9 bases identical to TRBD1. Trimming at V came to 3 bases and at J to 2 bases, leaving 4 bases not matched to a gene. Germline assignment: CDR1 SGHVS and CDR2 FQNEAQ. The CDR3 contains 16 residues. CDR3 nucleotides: TGTGCCAGCAGCTTCGGGACAGGGTCTAACACCGGGGAGCTGTTTTTT. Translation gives CASSFGTGSNTGELFF.

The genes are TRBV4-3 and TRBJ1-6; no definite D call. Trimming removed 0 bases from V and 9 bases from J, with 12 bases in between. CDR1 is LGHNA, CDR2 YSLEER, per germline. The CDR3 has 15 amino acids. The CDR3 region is CASSQDEGGISPLHF. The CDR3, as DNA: TGCGCCAGCAGCCAAGATGAGGGAGGAATTTCACCCCTCCACTTT.

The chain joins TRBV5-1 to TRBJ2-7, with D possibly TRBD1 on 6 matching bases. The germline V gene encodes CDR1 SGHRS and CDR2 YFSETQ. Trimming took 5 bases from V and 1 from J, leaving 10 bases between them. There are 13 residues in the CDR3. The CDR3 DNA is TGCGCCAGCAGTAACAGGGCGTCCTACGAGCAGTACTTC. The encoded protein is CASSNRASYEQYF.

The CDR3 DNA reads as TGTGCCAGCAGTCCGACAGCCCCCGGAGTGCAGTTCTTC. Translated, it gives CASSPTAPGVQFF. The rearrangement links TRBV6-2 or TRBV6-3 to TRBJ2-1; D is possibly TRBD1 (5 bases). The CDR3 is made up of 13 amino acids. The germline V gene encodes CDR1 MNHEY and CDR2 SVGEGT. The V end was cut by 5 bases, the J end by 12 bases, with 17 bases between.

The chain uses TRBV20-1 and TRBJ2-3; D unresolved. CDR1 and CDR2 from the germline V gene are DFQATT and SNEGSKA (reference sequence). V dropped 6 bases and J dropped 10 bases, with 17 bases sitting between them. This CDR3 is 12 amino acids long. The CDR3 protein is CSAPGGGPSQYF. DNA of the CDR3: TGCAGTGCCCCCGGTGGCGGCCCATCGCAGTATTTT.